These 10 T cell receptor beta chains share one sample of origin, sequenced in a study of graft-versus-host responses after intestinal transplantation. The antigens of these receptors remain unknown. This table comes from immunoSEQ multiplex PCR, and its TCRdb copy is limited to in-frame clones, with some not included. The sample contains approximately 100,000 clones, approximately 87% of which appear only once. Sequencing was performed on unstimulated CD4+ T cells sorted from spleen or lymph node cells, taken before intestinal transplant. The receptors were gathered from a human donor who received an intestinal transplant.

V and J are TRBV4-1 and TRBJ1-1; perhaps TRBD1 as D (5 bases). The germline V and J ends were trimmed by 3 bases and 10 bases, with 18 bases remaining between them. Germline CDR1 MGHRA, CDR2 YSYEKL. This CDR3 region has 14 residues. In nucleotides, the CDR3 is TGCGCCAGCAGCCACCCCACGGGGGGACCGGCAGCTTTCTTT. Residues: CASSHPTGGPAAFF.

The rearrangement joins TRBV7-3 to TRBJ2-7, with TRBD1 as a possible D gene (5 bases). V was cut by 2 bases and J by 0 bases, with 11 bases left in between. Germline V gene lookup returns CDR1 SGHTA and CDR2 FQGTGA. CDR3 size: 15 residues. CDR3 loop: CASSLGAVGSYEQYF. The CDR3 DNA is TGTGCCAGCAGCTTAGGGGCGGTGGGCTCCTACGAGCAGTACTTC.

The chain links TRBV5-4 to TRBJ1-2; D remains ambiguous. The CDR3 covers 13 residues. The germline CDR1 and CDR2 sequences are SGHNT and YYREEE (reference sequence). With 0 bases removed from V and 3 bases from J, the gap between germline ends came to 6 bases. The DNA of the CDR3 is TGTGCCAGCAGCTTGGGAGGGTACTATGGCTACACCTTC. It specifies CASSLGGYYGYTF.

V usage is TRBV6-1 and J usage is TRBJ2-4, with D possibly being TRBD2 (6 bases). CDR3 length: 14 residues. V dropped 4 bases and J dropped 0 bases, with 7 bases sitting between them. From germline, CDR1 is MNHNS and CDR2 SASEGT. CDR3 region: CASSGGEAKNIQYF. In nucleotides, the CDR3 is TGTGCCAGCAGTGGCGGGGAAGCCAAAAACATTCAGTACTTC.

A few counts support this clone. The gene calls are TRBV10-2 and TRBJ1-6, with 7 positions matching TRBD1. V dropped 4 bases and J dropped 6; count of bases not matched to a gene: 3. The germline V gene encodes CDR1 WSHSY and CDR2 SAAADI. The CDR3 covers 14 residues. The CDR3, as DNA: TGCGCCAGCAGTGTACAGGGGCCTAATTCACCCCTCCACTTT. It encodes CASSVQGPNSPLHF.

The chain joins TRBV6-1 to TRBJ2-1; possibly TRBD2 for D (6 bases). This CDR3 is built from 14 residues. Germline V lookup: CDR1 MNHNS, CDR2 SASEGT. Trimming removed 7 bases at V and 6 bases at J, with 16 bases between. CDR3 loop: CASKVGGDSNEQFF. CDR3 in DNA: TGTGCCAGCAAAGTGGGGGGAGATAGCAATGAGCAGTTCTTC.

The DNA of the CDR3 is TGTGCCAGCAGCCCGGGTTCGGGGTCCTATGGCTACACCTTC. Protein sequence: CASSPGSGSYGYTF. The chain recombines TRBV9 with TRBJ1-2; D unresolved. Germline V gene data show CDR1 as SGDLS and CDR2 as YYNGEE. Trimming stripped 4 bases from V and 4 bases from J, with 14 bases between. The CDR3 extends over 14 amino acids.

CDR3 DNA: TGCGCCAGCAGCTTGGACAGTTTCTCCTACGAGCAGTACTTC. Its translation: CASSLDSFSYEQYF. V usage is TRBV5-1 and J usage is TRBJ2-7; D call uncertain. The CDR3 runs to 14 residues. Germline values: CDR1 SGHRS, CDR2 YFSETQ. V was cut by 0 bases and J by 0 bases, with 7 bases left in between. The full variable domain, in which reference TRBV5-1 and TRBJ2-7 provide the parts outside the CDR3, is KAGVTQTPRYLIKTRGQQVTLSCSPISGHRSVSWYQQTPGQGLQFLFEYFSETQRNKGNFPGRFSGRQFSNSRSEMNVSTLELGDSALYLCASSLDSFSYEQYFGPGTRLTVT.

The chain employs TRBV19 and TRBJ1-1; 11 bases agree with TRBD1. The CDR3 spans 15 residues. Per the germline V gene, CDR1 is LNHDA and CDR2 is SQIVND (reference sequence). Germline trimming cut 4 bases from V and 5 bases from J; bases unmatched to any gene: 6. Written as DNA, the CDR3 is TGTGCCAGTAGTAGGACAGGGGGCAGAGGAACTGAAGCTTTCTTT. Translated: CASSRTGGRGTEAFF.

This rearrangement joins TRBV5-1 to TRBJ2-5; the match to TRBD2 covers 11 bases. The CDR3 totals 16 residues. Trimming removed 0 bases from V and 5 bases from J; junction bases left unmatched: 6. Germline V gene data show CDR1 as SGHRS and CDR2 as YFSETQ. This chain's CDR3 is CASSLGALAGVETQYF. The CDR3 nucleotides read TGCGCCAGCAGCTTGGGAGCACTAGCGGGGGTGGAGACCCAGTACTTC.